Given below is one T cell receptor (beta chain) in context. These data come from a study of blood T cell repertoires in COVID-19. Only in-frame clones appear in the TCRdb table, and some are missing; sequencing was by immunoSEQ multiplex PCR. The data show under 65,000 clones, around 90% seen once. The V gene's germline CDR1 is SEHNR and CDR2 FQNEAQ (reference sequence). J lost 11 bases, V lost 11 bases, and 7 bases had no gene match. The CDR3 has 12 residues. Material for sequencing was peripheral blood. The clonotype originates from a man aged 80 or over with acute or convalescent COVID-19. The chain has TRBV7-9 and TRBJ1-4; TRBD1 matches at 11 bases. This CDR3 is CAFRDRGGKLFF. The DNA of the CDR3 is TGTGCCTTCCGGGACAGGGGGGGCAAACTGTTTTTT.